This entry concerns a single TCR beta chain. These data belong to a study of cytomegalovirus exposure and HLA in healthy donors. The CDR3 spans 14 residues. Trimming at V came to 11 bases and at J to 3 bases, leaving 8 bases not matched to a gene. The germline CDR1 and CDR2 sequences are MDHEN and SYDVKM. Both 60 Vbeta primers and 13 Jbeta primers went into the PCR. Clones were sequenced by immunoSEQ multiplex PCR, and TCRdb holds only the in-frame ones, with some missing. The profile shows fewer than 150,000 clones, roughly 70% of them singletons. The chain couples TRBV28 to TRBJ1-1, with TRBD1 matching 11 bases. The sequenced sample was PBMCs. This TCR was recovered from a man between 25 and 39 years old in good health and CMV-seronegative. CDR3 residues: CASRGGQGDTEAFF. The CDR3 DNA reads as TGTGCCTCTCGGGGGGGACAGGGGGACACTGAAGCTTTCTTT.